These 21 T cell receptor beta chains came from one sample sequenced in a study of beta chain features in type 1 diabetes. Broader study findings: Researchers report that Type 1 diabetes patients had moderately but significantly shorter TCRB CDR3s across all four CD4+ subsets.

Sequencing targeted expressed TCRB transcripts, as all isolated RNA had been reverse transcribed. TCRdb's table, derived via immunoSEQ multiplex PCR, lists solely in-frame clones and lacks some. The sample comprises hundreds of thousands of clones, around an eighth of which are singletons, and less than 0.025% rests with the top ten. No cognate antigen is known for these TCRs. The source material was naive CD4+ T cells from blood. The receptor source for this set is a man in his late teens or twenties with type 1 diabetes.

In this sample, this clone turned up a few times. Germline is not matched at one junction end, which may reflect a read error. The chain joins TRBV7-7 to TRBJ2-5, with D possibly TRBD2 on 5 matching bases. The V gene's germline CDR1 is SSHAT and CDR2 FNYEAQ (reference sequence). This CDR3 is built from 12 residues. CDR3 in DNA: TGTGCTAGCACCTCTTCGGGGGAGACCCAGTACTTC. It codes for CASTSSGETQYF. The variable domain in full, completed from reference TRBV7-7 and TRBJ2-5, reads GAGVSQSPRYKVTKRGQDVTLRCDPISSHATLYWYQQALGQGPEFLTYFNYEAQPDKSGLPSDRFSAERPEGSISTLTIQRTEQRDSAMYRCASTSSGETQYFGPGTRLLVL.

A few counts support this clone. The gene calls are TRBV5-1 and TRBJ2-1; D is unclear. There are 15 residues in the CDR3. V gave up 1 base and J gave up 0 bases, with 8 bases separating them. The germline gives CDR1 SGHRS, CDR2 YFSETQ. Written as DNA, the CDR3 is TGCGCCAGCAGCTTGCCAGCCAGCTCCTACAATGAGCAGTTCTTC. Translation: CASSLPASSYNEQFF.

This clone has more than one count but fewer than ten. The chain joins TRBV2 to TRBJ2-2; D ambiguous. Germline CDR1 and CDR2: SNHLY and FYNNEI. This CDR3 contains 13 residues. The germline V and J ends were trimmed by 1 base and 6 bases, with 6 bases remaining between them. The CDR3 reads CASSEVASGELFF. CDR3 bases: TGTGCCAGCAGTGAAGTTGCGTCCGGGGAGCTGTTTTTT.

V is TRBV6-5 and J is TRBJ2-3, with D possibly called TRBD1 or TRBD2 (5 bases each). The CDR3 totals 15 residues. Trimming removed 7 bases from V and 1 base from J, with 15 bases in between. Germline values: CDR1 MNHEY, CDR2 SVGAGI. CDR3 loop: CASTLTGGGTDTQYF. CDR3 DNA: TGTGCCAGCACCCTTACAGGAGGCGGCACAGATACGCAGTATTTT.

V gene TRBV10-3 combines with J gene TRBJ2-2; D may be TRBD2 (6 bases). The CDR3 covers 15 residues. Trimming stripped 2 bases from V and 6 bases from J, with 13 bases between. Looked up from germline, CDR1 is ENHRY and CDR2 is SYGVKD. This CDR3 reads CAISETGRRPGELFF. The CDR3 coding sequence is TGTGCCATCAGTGAGACGGGGAGGCGACCCGGGGAGCTGTTTTTT.

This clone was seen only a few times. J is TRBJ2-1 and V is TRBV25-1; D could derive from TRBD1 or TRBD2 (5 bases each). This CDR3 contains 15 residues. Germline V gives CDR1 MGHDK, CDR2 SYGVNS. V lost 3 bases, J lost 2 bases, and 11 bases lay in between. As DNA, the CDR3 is TGTGCCAGCAGTGACGGGGCGGGCGCCTACAATGAGCAGTTCTTC. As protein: CASSDGAGAYNEQFF.

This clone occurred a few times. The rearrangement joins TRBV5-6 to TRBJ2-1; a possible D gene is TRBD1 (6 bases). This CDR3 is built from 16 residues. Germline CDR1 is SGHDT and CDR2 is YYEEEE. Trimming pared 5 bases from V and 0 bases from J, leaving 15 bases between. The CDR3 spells CASRPSGESSYNEQFF. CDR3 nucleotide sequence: TGTGCCAGCAGACCCTCAGGGGAGAGCTCCTACAATGAGCAGTTCTTC.

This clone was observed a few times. In nucleotides, the CDR3 is TGTGCCATCAGTGAGACGTACCAGGGGGCCTTCAGCTCTGGAAACACCATATATTTT. Translating it yields CAISETYQGAFSSGNTIYF. The chain employs TRBV10-3 and TRBJ1-3; 8 bases are a match to TRBD1. The CDR3 consists of 19 residues. CDR1 and CDR2 from the germline V gene are ENHRY and SYGVKD. V lost 2 bases to trimming and J lost 0 bases; unmatched junction nucleotides: 12.

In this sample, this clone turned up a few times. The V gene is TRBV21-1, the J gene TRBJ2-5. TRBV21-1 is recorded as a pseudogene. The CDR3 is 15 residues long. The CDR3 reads CASRFFPEDQETQYF. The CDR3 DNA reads TGTGCCAGCAGGTTTTTTCCTGAAGACCAAGAGACCCAGTACTTC.

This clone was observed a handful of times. DNA for the CDR3: TGCGCCAGCAGCTCGAAAGGGGACTATGGCTACACCTTC. Translating it yields CASSSKGDYGYTF. This chain joins TRBV5-1 and TRBJ1-2, with D perhaps matching TRBD1 (5 bases). With 3 bases removed from V and 3 bases from J, the gap between germline ends came to 9 bases. The germline V gene has CDR1 SGHRS and CDR2 YFSETQ. CDR3 length equals 13 residues.

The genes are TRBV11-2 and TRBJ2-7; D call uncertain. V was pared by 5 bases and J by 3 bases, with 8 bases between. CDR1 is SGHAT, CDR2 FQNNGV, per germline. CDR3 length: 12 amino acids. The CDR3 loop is CASSPQDYEQYF. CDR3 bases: TGTGCCAGCAGCCCGCAAGACTACGAGCAGTACTTC.

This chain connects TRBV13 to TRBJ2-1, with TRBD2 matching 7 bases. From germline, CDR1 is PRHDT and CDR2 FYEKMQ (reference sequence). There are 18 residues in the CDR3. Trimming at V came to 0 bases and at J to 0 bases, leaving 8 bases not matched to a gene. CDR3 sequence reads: CASSLGWSGASSYNEQFF. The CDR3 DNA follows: TGTGCCAGCAGCTTAGGGTGGAGCGGGGCCAGCTCCTACAATGAGCAGTTCTTC.

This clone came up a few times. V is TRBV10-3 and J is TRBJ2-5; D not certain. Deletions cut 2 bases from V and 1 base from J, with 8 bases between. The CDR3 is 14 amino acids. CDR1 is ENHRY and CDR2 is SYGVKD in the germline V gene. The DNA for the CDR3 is TGTGCCATCAGTGAGGGGCAGGCCCAAGAGACCCAGTACTTC. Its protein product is CAISEGQAQETQYF.

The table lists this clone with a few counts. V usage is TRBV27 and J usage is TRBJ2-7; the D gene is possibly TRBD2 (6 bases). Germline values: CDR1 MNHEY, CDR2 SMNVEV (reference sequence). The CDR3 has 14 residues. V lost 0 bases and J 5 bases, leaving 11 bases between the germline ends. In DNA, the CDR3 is TGTGCCAGCAGTTTATCCGGGGGTCTGAACGAGCAGTACTTC. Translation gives CASSLSGGLNEQYF.

The CDR3 DNA reads as TGTGCCAGCGGAGCCGGGACAGTCTATGGCTACACCTTC. This gives the protein CASGAGTVYGYTF. The rearrangement joins TRBV5-6 to TRBJ1-2; 7 bases match TRBD1. The germline V gene encodes CDR1 SGHDT and CDR2 YYEEEE. V lost 7 bases to trimming and J lost 4 bases; unmatched junction nucleotides: 7. CDR3 length: 13 amino acids.

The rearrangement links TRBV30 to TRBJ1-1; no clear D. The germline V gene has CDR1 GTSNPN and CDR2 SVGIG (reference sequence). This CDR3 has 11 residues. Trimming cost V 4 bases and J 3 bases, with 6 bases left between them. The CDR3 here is CAWTTYTEAFF. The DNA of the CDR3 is TGTGCCTGGACCACTTACACTGAAGCTTTCTTT.

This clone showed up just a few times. The CDR3 DNA reads TGTGCCAGCAGCCCCACAGGGGATGGAAACACCATATATTTT. This translates into CASSPTGDGNTIYF. The rearrangement uses TRBV6-5 and TRBJ1-3; TRBD1 matches 7 bases. Germline CDR1 and CDR2: MNHEY and SVGAGI. The CDR3 is 14 residues long. V was pared by 6 bases and J by 3 bases, with 5 bases of the junction left unmatched.

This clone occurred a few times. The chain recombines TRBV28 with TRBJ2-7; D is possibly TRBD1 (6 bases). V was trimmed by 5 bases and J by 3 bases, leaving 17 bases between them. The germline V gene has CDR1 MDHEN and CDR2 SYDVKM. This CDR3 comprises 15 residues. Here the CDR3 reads CASSPGDINLYEQYF. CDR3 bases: TGTGCCAGCAGTCCTGGGGACATTAACCTCTACGAGCAGTACTTC.

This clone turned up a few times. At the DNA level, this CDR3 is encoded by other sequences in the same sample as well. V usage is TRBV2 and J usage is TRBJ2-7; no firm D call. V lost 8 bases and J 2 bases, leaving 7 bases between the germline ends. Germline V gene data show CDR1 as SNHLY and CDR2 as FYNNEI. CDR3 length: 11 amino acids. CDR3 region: CASGRTYEQYF. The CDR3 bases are TGTGCCAGCGGCAGAACCTACGAGCAGTACTTC. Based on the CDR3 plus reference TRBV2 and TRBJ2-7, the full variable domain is EPEVTQTPSHQVTQMGQEVILRCVPISNHLYFYWYRQILGQKVEFLVSFYNNEISEKSEIFDDQFSVERPDGSNFTLKIRSTKLEDSAMYFCASGRTYEQYFGPGTRLTVT.

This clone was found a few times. This CDR3 reads CASSRPTLAYEQYF. The CDR3 coding sequence is TGTGCCAGCAGTCGGCCGACTCTTGCCTACGAGCAGTACTTC. The chain combines TRBV6-5 with TRBJ2-7; D is unresolved. The CDR3 totals 14 residues. Per the germline V gene, CDR1 is MNHEY and CDR2 is SVGAGI. Between the trimmed V and J ends, which lost 5 bases and 2 bases, there was a span of 13 bases.

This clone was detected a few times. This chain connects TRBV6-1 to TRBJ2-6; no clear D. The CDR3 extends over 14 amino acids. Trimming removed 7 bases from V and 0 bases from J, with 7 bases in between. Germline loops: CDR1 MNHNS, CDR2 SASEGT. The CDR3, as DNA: TGTGCCAGCACCCTAGGCTCTGGGGCCAACGTCCTGACTTTC. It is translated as CASTLGSGANVLTF.